What follows is one T cell receptor (beta chain) and its context. This sample is part of a study of blood T cell repertoires in COVID-19. Study details: Specimens from acute and convalescent COVID-19 originated in the United States, Italy and Spain. T cells, B-cell-depleted T cells, or PBMCs provided the cDNA or gDNA that served as material.

The CDR3 spans 16 residues. The V end was cut by 3 bases, the J end by 7 bases, with 16 bases between. From germline, CDR1 is LGHNA and CDR2 YSLEER. As handled by the study authors: Estimation of nucleated cell counts relied on the amplification of reference gene primers. Some clones are missing from TCRdb's copy, which holds only in-frame ones; the method was immunoSEQ multiplex PCR. V and J calls and clone size follow that table, whereas D and trimming were derived from the DNA. The data hold about 110,000 clones, with about 80% observed a single time. The receptor comes from a woman between 70 and 85 years old with acute or convalescent COVID-19. The chain carries TRBV4-3 and TRBJ1-6; D possibly corresponds to TRBD1 (6 bases). The sequencing input was peripheral blood. Written as DNA, the CDR3 is TGCGCCAGCAGCCAGATCAGGGAGGGGGTAAATTCACCCCTCCACTTT. Translated, it gives CASSQIREGVNSPLHF.